The TCR beta chain under discussion was sequenced for a study of T cells in Graves' hyperthyroidism and ophthalmopathy. General observations from the study: Blood also showed most of the thyroid clonotypes that were expanded above 0.001. The model anticipated ophthalmopathy a median about six months pre-onset.

This clonotype was found many times. What it binds is not known. The CDR3 is 14 residues long. V was shortened by 1 base and J by 1 base, with 7 bases between the two germline ends. CDR1 and CDR2 (germline): ENHRY, SYGVKD. From RNA transcripts, TCR beta CDR3 regions were amplified. A first-round RT-PCR of the TCR CDR3 used the HTBI primer set. In TCRdb, the multiplex PCR reads were re-called with MiXCR into one record per CDR3 protein. This table holds 280,000 or so distinct CDR3 sequences, about 15% found once. Uncontrolled infection, other autoimmune disease, pregnancy and lactation each barred patients from inclusion. Clinical symptoms, serum thyroxine, TRAb, thyroid ultrasound and orbital computed tomography informed diagnoses.

The sequence was collected from a woman in her forties or fifties with Graves' hyperthyroidism that later progressed to Graves' ophthalmopathy. The sample comprised blood. The chain employs TRBV10-3 and TRBJ1-1; D gene ambiguous. The CDR3 loop is CAISEYRENTEAFF. The CDR3 region has the DNA TGTGCCATCAGTGAGTACCGAGAGAACACTGAAGCTTTCTTT.